Following are 20 T cell receptor beta chains from one sample sequenced in a study of human T cells and chemical hapten exposure. Each CDR3 protein gets one entry after TCRdb re-called the RACE reads with MiXCR. The sample comprises some 120,000 distinct CDR3 sequences, roughly 9% of which are singletons, and under 2% rests with the top ten. Time point noted: healthy volunteer bleed at 2 weeks. Total RNA extraction was carried out from unfractionated whole blood. The specimen was whole blood. The receptors come from a male donor in good health. Some clones in this sample may be carry-over from other donors' samples.

This clonotype has ten or more counts. This rearrangement joins TRBV29-1 to TRBJ1-1; D is unresolved. With 3 bases removed from V and 2 bases from J, the gap between germline ends came to 7 bases. This CDR3 spans 12 amino acids. CDR1 SQVTM and CDR2 ANQGSEA come from the germline V gene. CDR3 loop: CSVEMGNTEAFF. The CDR3, as DNA: TGCAGCGTTGAGATGGGTAACACTGAAGCTTTCTTT. The full variable domain, completed using reference TRBV29-1 and TRBJ1-1, is SAVISQKPSRDICQRGTSLTIQCQVDSQVTMMFWYRQQPGQSLTLIATANQGSEATYESGFVIDKFPISRPNLTFSTLTVSNMSPEDSSIYLCSVEMGNTEAFFGQGTRLTVV.

Many counts were recorded for this clonotype. This chain connects TRBV4-2 to TRBJ2-7, with 7 bases fitting TRBD2. CDR3 length: 15 amino acids. V lost 4 bases, J lost 3 bases, and 9 bases stayed unmatched. The V gene's germline CDR1 is LGHNA and CDR2 YNFKEQ. The CDR3 DNA reads as TGTGCCAGCAGCCCAAGGCTAGCGGAGAGCTACGAGCAGTACTTC. Amino acid sequence: CASSPRLAESYEQYF.

The chain has TRBV18 and TRBJ2-1, with 8 bases matching TRBD2. V was clipped by 0 bases and J by 3 bases; unmatched bases: 7. Germline V gene sequence: CDR1 KGHSH, CDR2 LQKENI. The CDR3 length is 17 residues. CDR3 sequence reads: CASSPPVGSGVYNEQFF. CDR3 nucleotides: TGTGCCAGCTCACCACCGGTCGGTAGCGGGGTCTACAATGAGCAGTTCTTC.

This clonotype was counted ten times or more. The chain recombines TRBV7-2 with TRBJ2-3; D unclear. The germline V gene encodes CDR1 SGHTA and CDR2 FQGNSA. This CDR3 has 15 amino acids. V lost 5 bases and J lost 0, with 12 bases in between. CDR3 bases: TGTGCCAGCAGCCCTTTTCGGGTGAGCACAGATACGCAGTATTTT. This sequence encodes CASSPFRVSTDTQYF.

This clonotype appeared a few times. The gene calls are TRBV25-1 and TRBJ2-7; the D gene is possibly TRBD2 (5 bases). This CDR3 has 15 amino acids. Per the germline V gene, CDR1 is MGHDK and CDR2 is SYGVNS. The germline V and J ends were trimmed by 0 bases and 6 bases, with 15 bases remaining between them. The CDR3: CASSEYGGQAGEQYF. DNA of the CDR3: TGTGCCAGCAGTGAATATGGAGGTCAGGCGGGCGAGCAGTACTTC.

There are many counts of this clonotype. The chain joins TRBV7-9 to TRBJ2-6, with 8 bases lining up with TRBD2. This CDR3 spans 18 amino acids. V lost 1 base and J lost 0; bases outside the gene matches: 5. Germline CDR1 SEHNR, CDR2 FQNEAQ (reference sequence). The CDR3 spells CASSLGASGRSGANVLTF. The CDR3 coding sequence is TGTGCCAGCAGCTTAGGGGCTAGCGGGCGCTCTGGGGCCAACGTCCTGACTTTC.

Many counts were recorded for this clonotype. The V gene is TRBV29-1, the J gene TRBJ2-2; D remains ambiguous. V dropped 4 bases and J dropped 5 bases, with 2 bases sitting between them. The CDR3 contains 10 residues. CDR1 is SQVTM, CDR2 ANQGSEA, per germline. Here the CDR3 DNA reads TGCAGCGTTGGAACCGGGGAGCTGTTTTTT. Protein sequence: CSVGTGELFF.

This clonotype appeared a few times. The chain links TRBV11-2 to TRBJ2-7; no definite D call. This CDR3 is built from 14 residues. From germline, CDR1 is SGHAT and CDR2 FQNNGV. Trimming pared 5 bases from V and 0 bases from J, leaving 11 bases between. The CDR3 region has the DNA TGTGCCAGCAGCCCCCGCGGTGACTCCTACGAGCAGTACTTC. Its translation: CASSPRGDSYEQYF.

The table lists this clonotype with a few counts. The CDR3 region is CASSLRGGAGANVLTF. In DNA, the CDR3 is TGTGCCAGCAGTTTAAGGGGGGGCGCTGGGGCCAACGTCCTGACTTTC. The chain recombines TRBV12-3 or TRBV12-4 with TRBJ2-6; D may be TRBD2 (7 bases). V was trimmed by 2 bases and J by 2 bases, leaving 10 bases between them. The CDR3 contains 16 residues.

This clonotype has at least ten counts. This chain connects TRBV18 to TRBJ1-1; TRBD1 matches 8 bases. The CDR3 spans 15 residues. CDR1 and CDR2 from the germline V gene are KGHSH and LQKENI. Trimming removed 2 bases from V and 4 bases from J; junction bases left unmatched: 6. This CDR3 is CASSPAGGFGTEAFF. The CDR3 DNA is TGTGCCAGCTCACCAGCAGGGGGCTTTGGCACTGAAGCTTTCTTT. Drawing the rest from reference TRBV18 and TRBJ1-1, the complete variable domain is NAGVMQNPRHLVRRRGQEARLRCSPMKGHSHVYWYRQLPEEGLKFMVYLQKENIIDESGMPKERFSAEFPKEGPSILRIQQVVRGDSAAYFCASSPAGGFGTEAFFGQGTRLTVV.

About this clonotype: A junction boundary mismatches the germline segment, possibly from a read error. V gene TRBV5-1 combines with J gene TRBJ1-6, with 7 bases that match TRBD1. Per the germline V gene, CDR1 is SGHRS and CDR2 is YFSETQ. This CDR3 is built from 15 residues. The CDR3 coding sequence is TGCACCAGCAGCCGCCAATTGGACAGGAATTCACCCCTCCACTTT. Its protein product is CTSSRQLDRNSPLHF.

This chain connects TRBV20-1 to TRBJ2-5, with D perhaps TRBD2 (5 bases). CDR1 DFQATT and CDR2 SNEGSKA come from the germline V gene (reference sequence). The CDR3 sequence is 12 residues long. The ends were cut back, 1 base at V and 5 bases at J, with 8 bases in the middle. Here the CDR3 reads CSARVREETQYF. DNA for the CDR3: TGCAGTGCTAGAGTAAGGGAGGAGACCCAGTACTTC.

This clonotype turned up a few times. The chain employs TRBV5-1 and TRBJ2-2, with 7 bases lining up with TRBD2. CDR3 length: 14 residues. Germline V gene sequence: CDR1 SGHRS, CDR2 YFSETQ. The junction had 5 bases not matched to a gene; V was cut back by 4 bases and J by 5 bases. The CDR3 spells CASSPTSRTGELFF. The CDR3 DNA reads as TGCGCCAGCAGCCCGACTAGCAGGACCGGGGAGCTGTTTTTT.

This clonotype was picked up many times. The chain is built from TRBV15 and TRBJ2-7; tentatively, D is TRBD2 (6 bases). CDR1 is LNHNV, CDR2 YYDKDF, per germline (reference sequence). Between the trimmed V and J ends, which lost 1 base and 4 bases, there was a span of 8 bases. The CDR3 has 13 residues. The CDR3 DNA is TGTGCCACCAGCAGAGGGGAGGCTTACGAGCAGTACTTC. This encodes CATSRGEAYEQYF.

This clonotype has only a few counts. The chain has TRBV19 and TRBJ2-1; TRBD1 matches 9 bases. Losses at the gene ends were 5 bases for V and 8 bases for J; bases not matched to a gene: 4. This CDR3 has 13 residues. Germline V gene sequence: CDR1 LNHDA, CDR2 SQIVND (reference sequence). The DNA of the CDR3 is TGTGCCAGTAGTCCAAGACAGGGGGATGAGCAGTTCTTC. Amino acids: CASSPRQGDEQFF.

This clonotype was detected many times. The J gene is TRBJ2-3, the V gene TRBV7-2; D unresolved. V lost 1 base to trimming and J lost 0 bases, with 5 bases between them. The V gene's germline CDR1 is SGHTA and CDR2 FQGNSA. The CDR3 is made up of 14 amino acids. The CDR3 here is CASSLVGSTDTQYF. The CDR3 nucleotides read TGTGCCAGCAGCTTAGTTGGGAGCACAGATACGCAGTATTTT.

This clonotype was seen more than once but under ten times. This chain uses TRBV2 with TRBJ2-3, with a possible D match to TRBD1 (6 bases). The length of the CDR3 is 13 residues. V was pared by 6 bases and J by 2 bases, with 9 bases between. Germline V gene data show CDR1 as SNHLY and CDR2 as FYNNEI. The CDR3 region has the DNA TGTGCCAGCAGGGACAGCATCACAGATACGCAGTATTTT. As protein: CASRDSITDTQYF.

The CDR3 loop reads CASSVPGQTLYNEQFF. CDR3 coding DNA: TGTGCCAGCAGCGTACCGGGACAGACCTTATACAATGAGCAGTTCTTC. The chain recombines TRBV5-4 with TRBJ2-1; 7 nucleotides agree with TRBD1. Germline CDR1 is SGHNT and CDR2 is YYREEE (reference sequence). V dropped 4 bases and J dropped 4; count of bases not matched to a gene: 11. CDR3 size: 16 residues.

This clonotype occurred a few times. This chain joins TRBV10-3 and TRBJ2-7, with a possible D match to TRBD2 (6 bases). Trimming removed 6 bases from V and 3 bases from J, with 18 bases in between. The CDR3 has 15 residues. The germline gives CDR1 ENHRY, CDR2 SYGVKD. The CDR3: CAIRQGGPGDYEQYF. In DNA form, the CDR3 reads TGTGCCATCAGGCAGGGCGGCCCGGGAGACTACGAGCAGTACTTC.

This clonotype was seen more than once but under ten times. The CDR3 sequence: CASSLAGVISNEQFF. DNA of the CDR3: TGTGCCAGCAGTCTAGCGGGAGTCATCTCCAATGAGCAGTTCTTC. The chain carries TRBV28 and TRBJ2-1; 10 bases fit TRBD2. This CDR3 has 15 residues. Unmatched junction bases numbered 7, after V lost 5 bases and J lost 6 bases. Germline values: CDR1 MDHEN, CDR2 SYDVKM.